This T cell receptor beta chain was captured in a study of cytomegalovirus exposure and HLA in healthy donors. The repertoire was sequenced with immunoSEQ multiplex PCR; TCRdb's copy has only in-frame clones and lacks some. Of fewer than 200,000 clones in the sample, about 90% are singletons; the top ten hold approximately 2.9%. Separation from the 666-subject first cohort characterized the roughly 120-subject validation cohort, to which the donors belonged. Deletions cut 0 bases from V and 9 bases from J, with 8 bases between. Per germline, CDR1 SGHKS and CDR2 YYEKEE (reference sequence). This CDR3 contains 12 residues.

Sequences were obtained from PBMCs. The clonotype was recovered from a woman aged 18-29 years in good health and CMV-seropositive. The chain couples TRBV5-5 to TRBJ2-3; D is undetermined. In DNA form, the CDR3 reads TGTGCCAGCAGCTTGGAACGGGTAACGCAGTATTTT. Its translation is CASSLERVTQYF.